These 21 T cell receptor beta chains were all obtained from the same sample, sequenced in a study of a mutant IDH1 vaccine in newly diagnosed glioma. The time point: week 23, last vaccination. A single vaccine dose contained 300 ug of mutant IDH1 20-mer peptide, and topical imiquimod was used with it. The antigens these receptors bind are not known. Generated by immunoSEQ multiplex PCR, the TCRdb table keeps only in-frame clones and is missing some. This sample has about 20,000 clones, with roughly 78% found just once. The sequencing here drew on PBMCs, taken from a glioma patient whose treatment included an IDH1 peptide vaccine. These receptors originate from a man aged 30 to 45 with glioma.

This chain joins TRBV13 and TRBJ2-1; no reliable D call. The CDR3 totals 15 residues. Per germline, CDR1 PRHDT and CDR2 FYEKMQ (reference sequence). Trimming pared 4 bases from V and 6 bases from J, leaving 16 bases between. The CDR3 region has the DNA TGTGCCAGCAGCTCGTCCGACCACTCCCTCAATGAGCAGTTCTTC. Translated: CASSSSDHSLNEQFF.

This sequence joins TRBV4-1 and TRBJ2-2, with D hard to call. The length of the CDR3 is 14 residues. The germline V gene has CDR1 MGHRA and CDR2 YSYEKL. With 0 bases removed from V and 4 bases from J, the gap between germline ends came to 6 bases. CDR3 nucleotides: TGCGCCAGCAGCCAAGAACTGAGCACCGGGGAGCTGTTTTTT. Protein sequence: CASSQELSTGELFF.

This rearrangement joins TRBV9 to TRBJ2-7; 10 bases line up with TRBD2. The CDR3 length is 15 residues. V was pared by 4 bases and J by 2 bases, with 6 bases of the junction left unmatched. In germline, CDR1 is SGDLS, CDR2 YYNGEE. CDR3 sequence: CASSPLAGSPYEQYF. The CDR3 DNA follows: TGTGCCAGCAGCCCACTAGCGGGAAGCCCCTACGAGCAGTACTTC.

CDR3 in DNA: TGTGCCAGTGGCGGGACGGCTAGCACAGATACGCAGTATTTT. This translates into CASGGTASTDTQYF. V and J are TRBV5-6 and TRBJ2-3; a weak D match, TRBD2 (6 bases). This CDR3 contains 14 residues. From germline, CDR1 is SGHDT and CDR2 YYEEEE. Trimming took 8 bases from V and 0 from J, leaving 13 bases between them. Filled out from reference TRBV5-6 and TRBJ2-3, the complete variable domain reads DAGVTQSPTHLIKTRGQQVTLRCSPKSGHDTVSWYQQALGQGPQFIFQYYEEEERQRGNFPDRFSGHQFPNYSSELNVNALLLGDSALYLCASGGTASTDTQYFGPGTRLTVL.

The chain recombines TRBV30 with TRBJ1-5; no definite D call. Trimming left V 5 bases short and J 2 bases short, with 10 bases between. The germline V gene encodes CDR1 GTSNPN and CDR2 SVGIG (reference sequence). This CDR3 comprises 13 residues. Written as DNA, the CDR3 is TGTGCCTGGGGCGGGTCACGCAATCAGCCCCAGCATTTT. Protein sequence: CAWGGSRNQPQHF.

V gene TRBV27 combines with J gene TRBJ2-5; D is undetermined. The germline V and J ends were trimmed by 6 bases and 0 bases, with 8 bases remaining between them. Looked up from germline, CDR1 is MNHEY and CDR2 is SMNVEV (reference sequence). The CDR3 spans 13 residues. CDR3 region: CASSPSYQETQYF. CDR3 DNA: TGTGCCAGCAGCCCCTCGTACCAAGAGACCCAGTACTTC.

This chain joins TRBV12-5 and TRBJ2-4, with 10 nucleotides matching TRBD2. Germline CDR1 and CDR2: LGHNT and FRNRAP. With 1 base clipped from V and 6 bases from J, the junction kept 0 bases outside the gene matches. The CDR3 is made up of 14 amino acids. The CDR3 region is CASGLGLAGNIQYF. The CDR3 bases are TGTGCTAGTGGTTTGGGACTAGCGGGAAACATTCAGTACTTC.

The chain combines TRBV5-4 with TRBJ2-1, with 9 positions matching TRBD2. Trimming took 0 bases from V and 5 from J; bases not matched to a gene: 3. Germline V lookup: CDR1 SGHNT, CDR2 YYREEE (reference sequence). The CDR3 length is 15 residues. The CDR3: CASSLDSGSNNEQFF. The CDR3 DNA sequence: TGTGCCAGCAGCTTGGATAGCGGGAGCAACAATGAGCAGTTCTTC.

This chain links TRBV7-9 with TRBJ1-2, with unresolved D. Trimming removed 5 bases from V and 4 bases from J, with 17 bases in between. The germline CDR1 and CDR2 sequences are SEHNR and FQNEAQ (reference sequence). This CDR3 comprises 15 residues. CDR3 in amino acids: CASSPPGSWSYGYTF. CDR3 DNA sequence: TGTGCCAGCAGCCCCCCCGGGTCCTGGAGCTATGGCTACACCTTC.

The CDR3 sequence: CASSRTLKLAGGAYEQYF. The CDR3, as DNA: TGCGCCAGCAGCCGAACCCTAAAACTAGCGGGAGGAGCCTACGAGCAGTACTTC. The chain combines TRBV4-1 with TRBJ2-7; 12 bases agree with TRBD2. CDR1 is MGHRA and CDR2 is YSYEKL in the germline V gene. With V trimmed by 4 bases and J by 2 bases, 12 bases remained unmatched. The CDR3 loop spans 18 amino acids.

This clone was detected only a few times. CDR3 in amino acids: CASSRDIQETQYF. CDR3 in DNA: TGTGCCAGCAGCCGGGACATCCAAGAGACCCAGTACTTC. The chain has TRBV6-4 and TRBJ2-5; D is possibly TRBD1 (6 bases). The V and J ends lost 6 bases and 1 base respectively, with 9 bases between them. The CDR3 totals 13 residues. CDR1 and CDR2 from the germline V gene are MRHNA and SNTAGT.

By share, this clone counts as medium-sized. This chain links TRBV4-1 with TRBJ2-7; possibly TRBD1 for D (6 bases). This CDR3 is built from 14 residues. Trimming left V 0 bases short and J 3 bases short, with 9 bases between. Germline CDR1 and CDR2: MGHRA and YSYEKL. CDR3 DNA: TGCGCCAGCAGCCAAGATACAGGGATCTACGAGCAGTACTTC. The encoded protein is CASSQDTGIYEQYF.

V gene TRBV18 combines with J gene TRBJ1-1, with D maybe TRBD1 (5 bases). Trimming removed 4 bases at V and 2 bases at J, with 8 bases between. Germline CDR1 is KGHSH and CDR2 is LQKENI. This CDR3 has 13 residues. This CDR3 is CASSRQINTEAFF. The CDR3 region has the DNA TGTGCCAGCTCACGACAGATAAACACTGAAGCTTTCTTT.

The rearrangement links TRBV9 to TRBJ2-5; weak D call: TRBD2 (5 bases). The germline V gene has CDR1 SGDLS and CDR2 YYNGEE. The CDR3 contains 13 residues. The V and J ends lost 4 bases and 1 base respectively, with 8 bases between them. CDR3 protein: CASSTGIQETQYF. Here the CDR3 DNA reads TGTGCCAGCAGCACCGGGATCCAAGAGACCCAGTACTTC.

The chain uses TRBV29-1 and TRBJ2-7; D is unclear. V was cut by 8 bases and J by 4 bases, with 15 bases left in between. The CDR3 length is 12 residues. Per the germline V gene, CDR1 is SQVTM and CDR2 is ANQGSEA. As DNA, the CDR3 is TGCAGCACACTGAGTCCGGGTTACGAGCAGTACTTC. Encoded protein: CSTLSPGYEQYF.

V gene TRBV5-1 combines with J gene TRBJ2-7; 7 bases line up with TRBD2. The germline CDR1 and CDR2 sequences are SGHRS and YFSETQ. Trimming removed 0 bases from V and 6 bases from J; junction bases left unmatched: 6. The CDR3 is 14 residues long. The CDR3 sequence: CASSLGAGDGEQYF. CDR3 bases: TGCGCCAGCAGCTTGGGTGCGGGAGACGGCGAGCAGTACTTC.

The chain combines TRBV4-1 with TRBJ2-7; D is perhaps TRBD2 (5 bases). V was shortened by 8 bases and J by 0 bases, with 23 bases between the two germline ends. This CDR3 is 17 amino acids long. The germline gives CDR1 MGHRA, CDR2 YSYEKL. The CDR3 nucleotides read TGCGCCAGCGCCTGGATGTCAGCGGATACCGTCTCCTACGAGCAGTACTTC. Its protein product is CASAWMSADTVSYEQYF.

This CDR3 reads CAWSVEGNTEAFF. CDR3 coding DNA: TGTGCCTGGAGTGTAGAGGGAAACACTGAAGCTTTCTTT. The chain uses TRBV30 and TRBJ1-1; unclear D gene. The CDR3 length is 13 residues. V was trimmed by 0 bases and J by 2 bases, leaving 7 bases between them. The germline CDR1 and CDR2 sequences are GTSNPN and SVGIG (reference sequence).

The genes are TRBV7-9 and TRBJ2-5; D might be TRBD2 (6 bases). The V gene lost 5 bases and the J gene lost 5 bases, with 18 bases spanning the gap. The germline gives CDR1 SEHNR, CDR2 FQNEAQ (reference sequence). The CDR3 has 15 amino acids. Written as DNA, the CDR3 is TGTGCCAGCAGCCTCGGGACTGCGTCGGGGGAGACCCAGTACTTC. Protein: CASSLGTASGETQYF.

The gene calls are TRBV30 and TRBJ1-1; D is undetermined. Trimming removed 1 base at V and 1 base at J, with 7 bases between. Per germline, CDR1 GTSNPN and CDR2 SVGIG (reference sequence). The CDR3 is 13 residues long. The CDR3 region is CAWSARPNTEAFF. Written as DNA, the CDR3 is TGTGCCTGGAGTGCTAGGCCGAACACTGAAGCTTTCTTT.

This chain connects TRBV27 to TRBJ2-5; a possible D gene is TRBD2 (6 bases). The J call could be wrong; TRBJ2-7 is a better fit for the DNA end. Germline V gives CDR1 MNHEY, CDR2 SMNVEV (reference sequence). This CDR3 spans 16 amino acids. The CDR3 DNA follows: TGTGCCAGCAGTTTAGCCCCCCGACTAGATGGTTACGAGCAGTACTTC. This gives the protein CASSLAPRLDGYEQYF.